This T cell receptor (beta chain) was sequenced for a study of T cells in Graves' hyperthyroidism and ophthalmopathy. There are many counts of this clonotype. Its antigen remains unidentified. Germline V gives CDR1 GTSNPN, CDR2 SVGIG (reference sequence). This CDR3 spans 13 amino acids. Germline trimming cut 5 bases from V and 4 bases from J; bases unmatched to any gene: 7. Study-wide results and caveats: Among thyroid clonotypes expanded above 0.001, most also appeared in blood.

The cohort's ophthalmopathy patients, a group with duration under 3 months, had a Clinical Activity Score of at least 3 and a NOSPECS grade of at least 4. There were TCR beta CDR3 regions amplified from RNA transcripts. The HTBI primer set drove a first-round RT-PCR of the TCR CDR3. In TCRdb, the multiplex PCR reads were re-called with MiXCR into one record per CDR3 protein. The sample contains about 610,000 distinct CDR3 sequences, roughly 14% of which appear only once. The origin of this receptor is a woman between 35 and 50 years old with Graves' ophthalmopathy. The sequencing sample was made of blood. The chain recombines TRBV30 with TRBJ1-1, with 7 bases that match TRBD1. The CDR3 is CAWHTGVGTEAFF. CDR3 nucleotides: TGTGCCTGGCACACAGGGGTGGGCACTGAAGCTTTCTTT.